This T cell receptor beta chain is drawn from a study of blood T cell repertoires in COVID-19. Study-wide background: Collection of acute and convalescent COVID-19 samples took place in the United States, Italy and Spain. The cDNA or gDNA used as material had been derived from T cells, B-cell-depleted T cells, or PBMCs.

The CDR3 has 15 residues. Trimming removed 6 bases from V and 0 bases from J; junction bases left unmatched: 8. In germline, CDR1 is SGHRS, CDR2 YFSETQ. In the original workflow: The authors estimated nucleated cell counts from reference gene primer amplification. The method was immunoSEQ multiplex PCR; TCRdb's version includes in-frame clones alone and lacks a portion of them. Clone size and the V and J calls come from that table; the DNA yielded D and trimming. The sample lists around 100,000 clones; roughly nine tenths were seen once. The receptor's source is an elderly woman in a cohort sampled during active COVID-19. Sequencing was performed on peripheral blood. The J gene is TRBJ2-7, the V gene TRBV5-1; 8 bases fit TRBD1. The CDR3 nucleotides are TGCGCCAGCACCCCCTGGGGGACAGGCTCCTACGAGCAGTACTTC. Protein product: CASTPWGTGSYEQYF.